Following are 4 T cell receptor beta chains from one sample sequenced in a study of Ad26.COV2.S vaccination and SARS-CoV-2 variants. Noted treatment: roughly 20 received Ad26.COV2.S at low or high dose, single or two shots; 5 received placebo; per-sample allocation not given. Sampling took place 63 days after the first vaccine or placebo injection. Generated by immunoSEQ multiplex PCR, the TCRdb table keeps only in-frame clones and is missing some. This sample yields some 340,000 clones, of which around 84% are seen a single time; roughly 1.9% belongs to the top ten. The sample consisted of peripheral blood, taken in a trial of Ad26.COV2.S vaccine versus placebo. The receptors stem from a person aged 18-60 years who received the Ad26.COV2.S COVID-19 vaccine or a placebo.

The genes are TRBV11-2 and TRBJ2-5; no reliable D call. CDR3 length: 13 amino acids. In germline, CDR1 is SGHAT, CDR2 FQNNGV. V was clipped by 4 bases and J by 4 bases, with 10 bases between them. The CDR3 here is CASSSNPVETQYF. DNA for the CDR3: TGTGCCAGCAGCTCAAACCCAGTAGAGACCCAGTACTTC.

The gene calls are TRBV7-2 and TRBJ2-2, with 7 positions matching TRBD1. Germline V gene lookup returns CDR1 SGHTA and CDR2 FQGNSA. There are 18 residues in the CDR3. V lost 1 base and J lost 1; bases outside the gene matches: 9. CDR3 coding DNA: TGTGCCAGCAGCTTAGACGTAAGGGGGCGCAGGAACACCGGGGAGCTGTTTTTT. It encodes CASSLDVRGRRNTGELFF.

The CDR3 nucleotides are TGCGCCAGCAGCTTGGACAGCGCCTCACCCCTCCACTTT. It is translated as CASSLDSASPLHF. The chain has TRBV5-1 and TRBJ1-6, with D unclear. V was trimmed by 0 bases and J by 10 bases, leaving 8 bases between them. The germline V gene encodes CDR1 SGHRS and CDR2 YFSETQ. CDR3 size: 13 residues.

The chain couples TRBV6-4 to TRBJ1-1, with D uncertain. Trimming removed 5 bases at V and 5 bases at J, with 12 bases between. The CDR3 is 13 residues long. Germline V lookup: CDR1 MRHNA, CDR2 SNTAGT. The DNA for the CDR3 is TGTGCCAGCAGTACAGTTCCGGGGACTGAAGCTTTCTTT. Translated, it gives CASSTVPGTEAFF.